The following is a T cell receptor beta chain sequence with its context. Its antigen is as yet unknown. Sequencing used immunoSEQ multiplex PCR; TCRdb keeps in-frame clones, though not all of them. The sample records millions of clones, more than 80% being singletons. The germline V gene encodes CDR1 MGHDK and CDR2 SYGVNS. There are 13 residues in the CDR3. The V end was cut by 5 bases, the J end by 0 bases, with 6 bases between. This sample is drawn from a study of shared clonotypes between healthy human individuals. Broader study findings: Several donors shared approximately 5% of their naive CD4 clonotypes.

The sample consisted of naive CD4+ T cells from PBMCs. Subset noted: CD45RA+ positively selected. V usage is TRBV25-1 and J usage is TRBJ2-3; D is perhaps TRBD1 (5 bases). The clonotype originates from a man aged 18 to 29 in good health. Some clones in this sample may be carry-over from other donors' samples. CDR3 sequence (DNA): TGTGCCAGCAGTAAGGGGAGCACAGATACGCAGTATTTT. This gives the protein CASSKGSTDTQYF.